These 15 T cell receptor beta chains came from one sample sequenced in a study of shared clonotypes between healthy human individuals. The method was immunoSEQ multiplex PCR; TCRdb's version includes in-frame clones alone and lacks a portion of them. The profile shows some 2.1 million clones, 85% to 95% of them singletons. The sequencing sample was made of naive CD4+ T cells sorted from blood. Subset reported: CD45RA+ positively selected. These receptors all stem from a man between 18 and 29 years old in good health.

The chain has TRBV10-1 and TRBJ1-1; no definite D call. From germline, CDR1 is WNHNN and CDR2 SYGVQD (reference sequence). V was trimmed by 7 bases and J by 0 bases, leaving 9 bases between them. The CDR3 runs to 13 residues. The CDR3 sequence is CASKRELNTEAFF. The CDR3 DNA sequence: TGCGCCAGCAAACGGGAGTTGAACACTGAAGCTTTCTTT.

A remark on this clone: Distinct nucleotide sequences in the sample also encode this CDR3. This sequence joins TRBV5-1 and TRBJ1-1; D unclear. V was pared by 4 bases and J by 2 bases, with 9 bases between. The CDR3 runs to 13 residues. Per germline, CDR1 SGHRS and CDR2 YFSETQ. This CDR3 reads CASSRQTNTEAFF. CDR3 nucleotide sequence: TGCGCCAGCAGCAGGCAGACCAACACTGAAGCTTTCTTT.

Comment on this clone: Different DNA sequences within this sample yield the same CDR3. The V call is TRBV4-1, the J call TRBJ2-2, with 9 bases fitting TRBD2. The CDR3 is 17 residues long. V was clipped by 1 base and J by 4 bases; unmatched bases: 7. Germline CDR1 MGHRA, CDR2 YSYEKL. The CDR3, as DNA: TGCGCCAGCAGCCAAGGTTTAGCGGGAGTTGTCACCGGGGAGCTGTTTTTT. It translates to CASSQGLAGVVTGELFF.

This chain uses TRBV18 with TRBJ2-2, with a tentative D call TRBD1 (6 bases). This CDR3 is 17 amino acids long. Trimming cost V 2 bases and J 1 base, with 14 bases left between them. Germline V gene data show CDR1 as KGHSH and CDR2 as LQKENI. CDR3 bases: TGTGCCAGCTCACCAGGTCAGGGGCGACAGAACACCGGGGAGCTGTTTTTT. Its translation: CASSPGQGRQNTGELFF.

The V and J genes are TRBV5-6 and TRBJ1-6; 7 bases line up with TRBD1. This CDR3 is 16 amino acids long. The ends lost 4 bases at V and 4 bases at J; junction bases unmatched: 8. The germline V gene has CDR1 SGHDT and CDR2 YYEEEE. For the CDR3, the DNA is TGTGCCAGCAGCCGGGACAGCACATTGTATAATTCACCCCTCCACTTT. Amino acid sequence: CASSRDSTLYNSPLHF.

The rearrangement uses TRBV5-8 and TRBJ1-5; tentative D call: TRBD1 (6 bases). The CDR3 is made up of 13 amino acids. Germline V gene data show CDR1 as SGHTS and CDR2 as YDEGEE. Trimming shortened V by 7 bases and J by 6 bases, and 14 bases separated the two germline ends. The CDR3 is CASESQGFQPQHF. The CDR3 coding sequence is TGTGCCAGCGAAAGCCAGGGGTTTCAGCCCCAGCATTTT.

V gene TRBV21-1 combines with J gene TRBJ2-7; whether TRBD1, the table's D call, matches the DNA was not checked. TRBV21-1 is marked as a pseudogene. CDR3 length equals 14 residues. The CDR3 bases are TGTGCCAGCAGCAAATTTGGGCCCGGCTACGAGCAGTACTTC. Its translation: CASSKFGPGYEQYF.

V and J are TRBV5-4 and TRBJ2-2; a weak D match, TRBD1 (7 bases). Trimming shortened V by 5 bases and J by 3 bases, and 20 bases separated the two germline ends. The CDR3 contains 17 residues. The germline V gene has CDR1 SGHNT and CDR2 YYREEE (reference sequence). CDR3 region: CASSPDSGRGDTGELFF. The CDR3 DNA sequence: TGTGCCAGCAGTCCCGACAGCGGCAGGGGGGACACCGGGGAGCTGTTTTTT.

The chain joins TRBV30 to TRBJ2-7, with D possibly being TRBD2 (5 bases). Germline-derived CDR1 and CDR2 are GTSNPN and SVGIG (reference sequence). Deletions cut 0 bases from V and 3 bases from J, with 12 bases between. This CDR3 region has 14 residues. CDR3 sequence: CAWSVGFDYYEQYF. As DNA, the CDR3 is TGTGCCTGGAGTGTCGGGTTTGACTACTACGAGCAGTACTTC.

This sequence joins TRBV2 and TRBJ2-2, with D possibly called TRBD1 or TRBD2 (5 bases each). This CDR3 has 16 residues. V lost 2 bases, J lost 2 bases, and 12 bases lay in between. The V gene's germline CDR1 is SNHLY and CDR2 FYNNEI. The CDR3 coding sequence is TGTGCCAGCAGTGAATGGGGCCTAGCCAACACCGGGGAGCTGTTTTTT. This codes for CASSEWGLANTGELFF.

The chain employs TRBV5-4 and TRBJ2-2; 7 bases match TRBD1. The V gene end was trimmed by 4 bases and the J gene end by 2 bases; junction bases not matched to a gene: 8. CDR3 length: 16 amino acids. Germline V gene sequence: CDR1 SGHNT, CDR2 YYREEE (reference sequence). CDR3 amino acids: CASSASGTENTGELFF. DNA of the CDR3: TGTGCCAGCAGCGCCTCCGGGACAGAAAACACCGGGGAGCTGTTTTTT.

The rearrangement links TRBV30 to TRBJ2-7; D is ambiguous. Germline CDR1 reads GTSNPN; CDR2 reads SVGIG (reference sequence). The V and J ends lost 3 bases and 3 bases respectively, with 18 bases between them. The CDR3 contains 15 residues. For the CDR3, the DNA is TGTGCCTGGAGCGCCGTTAGGAGTTCAGTCTACGAGCAGTACTTC. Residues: CAWSAVRSSVYEQYF.

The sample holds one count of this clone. DNA of the CDR3: TGCGCCAGCAGTACGCCGGACCAAGAGACCCAGTACTTC. As protein: CASSTPDQETQYF. The chain carries TRBV5-1 and TRBJ2-5; no clear D. Germline V gives CDR1 SGHRS, CDR2 YFSETQ. With 5 bases removed from V and 0 bases from J, the gap between germline ends came to 8 bases. The CDR3 totals 13 residues. Looking up the rest from reference TRBV5-1 and TRBJ2-5 gives the full variable domain: KAGVTQTPRYLIKTRGQQVTLSCSPISGHRSVSWYQQTPGQGLQFLFEYFSETQRNKGNFPGRFSGRQFSNSRSEMNVSTLELGDSALYLCASSTPDQETQYFGPGTRLLVL.

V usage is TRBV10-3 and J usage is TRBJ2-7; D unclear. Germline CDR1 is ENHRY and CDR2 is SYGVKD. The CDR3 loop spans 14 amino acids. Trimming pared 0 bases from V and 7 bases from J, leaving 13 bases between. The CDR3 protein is CAISESSGPWEQYF. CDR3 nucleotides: TGTGCCATCAGTGAGTCGAGTGGCCCATGGGAGCAGTACTTC.

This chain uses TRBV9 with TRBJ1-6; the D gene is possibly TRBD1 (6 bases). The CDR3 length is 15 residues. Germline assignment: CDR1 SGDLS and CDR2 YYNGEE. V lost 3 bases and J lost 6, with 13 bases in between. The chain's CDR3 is CASSGPQGSNSPLHF. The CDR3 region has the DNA TGTGCCAGCAGCGGACCACAGGGATCTAATTCACCCCTCCACTTT.